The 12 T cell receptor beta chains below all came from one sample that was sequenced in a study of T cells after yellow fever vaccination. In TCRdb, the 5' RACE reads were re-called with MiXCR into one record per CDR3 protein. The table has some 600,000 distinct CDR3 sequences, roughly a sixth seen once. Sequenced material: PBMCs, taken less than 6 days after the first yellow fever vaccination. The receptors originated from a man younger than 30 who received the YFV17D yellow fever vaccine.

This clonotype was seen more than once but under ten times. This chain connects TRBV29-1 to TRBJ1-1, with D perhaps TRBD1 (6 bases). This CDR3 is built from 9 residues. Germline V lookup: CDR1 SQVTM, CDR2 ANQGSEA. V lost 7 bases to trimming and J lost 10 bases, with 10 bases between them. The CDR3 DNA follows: TGCAGCGGACGACAGGTAGCTTTCTTT. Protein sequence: CSGRQVAFF. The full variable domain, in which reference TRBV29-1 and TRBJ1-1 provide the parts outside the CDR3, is SAVISQKPSRDICQRGTSLTIQCQVDSQVTMMFWYRQQPGQSLTLIATANQGSEATYESGFVIDKFPISRPNLTFSTLTVSNMSPEDSSIYLCSGRQVAFFGQGTRLTVV.

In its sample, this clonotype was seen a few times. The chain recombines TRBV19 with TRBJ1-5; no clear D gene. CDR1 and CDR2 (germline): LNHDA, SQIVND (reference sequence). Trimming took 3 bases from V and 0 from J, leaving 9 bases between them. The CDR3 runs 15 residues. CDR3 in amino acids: CASSILAHSNQPQHF. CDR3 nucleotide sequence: TGTGCCAGTAGTATTCTTGCCCATAGCAATCAGCCCCAGCATTTT.

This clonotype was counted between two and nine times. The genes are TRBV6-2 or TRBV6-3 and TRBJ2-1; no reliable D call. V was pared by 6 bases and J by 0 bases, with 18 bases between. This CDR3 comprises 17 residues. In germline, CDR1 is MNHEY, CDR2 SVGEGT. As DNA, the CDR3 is TGTGCCAGCAGCCCCCCGATCCAGGCCAGCTCCTACAATGAGCAGTTCTTC. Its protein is CASSPPIQASSYNEQFF.

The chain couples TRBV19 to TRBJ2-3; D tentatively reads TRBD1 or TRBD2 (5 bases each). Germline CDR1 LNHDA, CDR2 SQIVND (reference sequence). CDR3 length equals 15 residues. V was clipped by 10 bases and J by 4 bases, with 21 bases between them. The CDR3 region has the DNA TGTGCCACCTCCCGGGGCCCGGAGGTAGCAGATACGCAGTATTTT. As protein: CATSRGPEVADTQYF.

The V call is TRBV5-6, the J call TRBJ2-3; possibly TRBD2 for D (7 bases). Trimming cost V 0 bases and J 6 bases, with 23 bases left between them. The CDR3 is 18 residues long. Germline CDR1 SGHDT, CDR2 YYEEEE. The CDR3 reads CASSLARKLGGPADTQYF. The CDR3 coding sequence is TGTGCCAGCAGCTTGGCCAGGAAGCTCGGGGGGCCGGCCGATACGCAGTATTTT.

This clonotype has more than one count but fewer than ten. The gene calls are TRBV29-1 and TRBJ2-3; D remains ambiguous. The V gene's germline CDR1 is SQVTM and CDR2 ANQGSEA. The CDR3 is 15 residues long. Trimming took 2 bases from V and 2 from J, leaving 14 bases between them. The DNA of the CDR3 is TGCAGCGTTGAATCAGTCGGAATAGCCACAGATACGCAGTATTTT. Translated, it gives CSVESVGIATDTQYF.

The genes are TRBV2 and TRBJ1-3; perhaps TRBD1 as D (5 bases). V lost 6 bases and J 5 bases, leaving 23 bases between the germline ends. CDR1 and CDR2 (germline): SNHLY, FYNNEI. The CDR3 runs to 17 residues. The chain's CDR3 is CASSQGVAWERRNTIYF. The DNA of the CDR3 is TGTGCCAGCAGCCAAGGGGTCGCTTGGGAGCGTCGAAACACCATATATTTT.

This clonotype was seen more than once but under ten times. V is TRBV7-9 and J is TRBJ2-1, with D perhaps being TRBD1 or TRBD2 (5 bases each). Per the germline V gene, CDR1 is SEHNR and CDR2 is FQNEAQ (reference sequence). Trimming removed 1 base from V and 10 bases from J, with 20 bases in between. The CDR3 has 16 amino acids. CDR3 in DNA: TGTGCCAGCAGCTTAGGTGTCGGCAGGTACTGGGGGGAGCAGTTCTTC. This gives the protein CASSLGVGRYWGEQFF.

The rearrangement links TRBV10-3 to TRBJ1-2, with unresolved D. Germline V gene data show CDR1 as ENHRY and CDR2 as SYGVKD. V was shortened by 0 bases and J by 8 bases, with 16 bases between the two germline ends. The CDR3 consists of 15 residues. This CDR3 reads CAISESGSRSWGYTF. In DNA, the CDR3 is TGTGCCATCAGTGAGTCGGGCAGCCGATCATGGGGCTACACCTTC.

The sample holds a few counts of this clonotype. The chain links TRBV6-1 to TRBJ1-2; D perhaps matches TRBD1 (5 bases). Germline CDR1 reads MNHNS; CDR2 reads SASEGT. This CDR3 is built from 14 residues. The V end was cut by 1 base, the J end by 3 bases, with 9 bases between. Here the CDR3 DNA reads TGTGCCAGCAGTGAAGTTCGGGGGTACTATGGCTACACCTTC. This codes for CASSEVRGYYGYTF.

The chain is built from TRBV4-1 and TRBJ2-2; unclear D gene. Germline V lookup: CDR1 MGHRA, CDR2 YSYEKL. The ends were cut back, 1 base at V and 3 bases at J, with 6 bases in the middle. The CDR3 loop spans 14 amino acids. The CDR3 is CASSQVEYTGELFF. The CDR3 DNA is TGCGCCAGCAGCCAAGTTGAGTACACCGGGGAGCTGTTTTTT.

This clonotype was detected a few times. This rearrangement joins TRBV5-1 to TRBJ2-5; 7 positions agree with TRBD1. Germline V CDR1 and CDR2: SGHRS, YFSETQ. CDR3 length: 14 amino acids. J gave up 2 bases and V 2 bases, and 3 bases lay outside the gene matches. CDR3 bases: TGCGCCAGCAGCTTCACGGACAGGCAAGAGACCCAGTACTTC. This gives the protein CASSFTDRQETQYF.